The clone carrying this TCR beta chain came up once. The sample is drawn from a study of blood T cell repertoires in COVID-19. Study context: Both acute and convalescent COVID-19 samples were obtained from the United States, Italy and Spain. In each case, the material was cDNA or gDNA derived from T cells, B-cell-depleted T cells, or PBMCs.

Individuals aged about 18 to 89 years were recruited from about two dozen US areas. Symptom resolution, clearance, or two negative PCRs marked donors in Cohort 3 as recovered. Method: immunoSEQ multiplex PCR; TCRdb's copy keeps in-frame clones and lacks some. The profile shows 150,000 to 200,000 clones, roughly 82% of them singletons. Germline CDR1 reads GTSNPN; CDR2 reads SVGIG (reference sequence). CDR3 length: 13 residues. Unmatched junction bases numbered 5, after V lost 2 bases and J lost 6 bases. The material sequenced was PBMCs or T cells enriched from blood (not recorded which). The clonotype comes from a middle-aged man who had recovered from COVID-19. The chain uses TRBV30 and TRBJ2-5; 8 bases line up with TRBD1. DNA of the CDR3: TGTGCCTGGAGTCCAGACAGGGGCAAGACCCAGTACTTC. Residues: CAWSPDRGKTQYF.